These 24 T cell receptor beta chains were sequenced from one sample in a study of T cells after yellow fever vaccination. In TCRdb, the 5' RACE reads were re-called with MiXCR into one record per CDR3 protein. The table has about 630,000 distinct CDR3 sequences, around an eighth seen once; the top ten hold more than 13%. The source was PBMCs, collected on the day of the yellow fever booster vaccination. The receptors were sampled from a man aged 30 to 39 who received the YFV17D yellow fever vaccine.

V and J are TRBV20-1 and TRBJ2-7; 9 bases are a match to TRBD2. From germline, CDR1 is DFQATT and CDR2 SNEGSKA (reference sequence). The CDR3 is 14 residues long. Trimming removed 0 bases from V and 6 bases from J; junction bases left unmatched: 6. The CDR3 coding sequence is TGCAGTGCTAGAGAGGGCGGGAGGGCCTTCGAGCAGTACTTC. Its translation: CSAREGGRAFEQYF.

This clonotype has a handful of counts. The chain combines TRBV4-2 with TRBJ2-5; TRBD2 agrees at 9 bases. V was pared by 3 bases and J by 1 base, with 6 bases of the junction left unmatched. The CDR3 extends over 16 amino acids. Germline CDR1 and CDR2: LGHNA and YNFKEQ. The CDR3 sequence is CASSHLRREGQETQYF. The CDR3 DNA sequence: TGTGCCAGCAGCCATTTACGGCGGGAGGGCCAAGAGACCCAGTACTTC.

This clonotype has at least ten counts. J is TRBJ2-2 and V is TRBV5-1; 10 nucleotides line up with TRBD1. Trimming cost V 4 bases and J 6 bases; bases outside gene matches: 3. Per the germline V gene, CDR1 is SGHRS and CDR2 is YFSETQ. The CDR3 length is 14 residues. The CDR3 nucleotides are TGCGCCAGCAGCCTCGGACAGGGGGCCGGGGAGCTGTTTTTT. This translates into CASSLGQGAGELFF.

Note on this clonotype: This may come from a read error, since a much larger clone is one base off. This sequence joins TRBV5-1 and TRBJ2-2, with D tentatively TRBD2 (5 bases). Per the germline V gene, CDR1 is SGHRS and CDR2 is YFSETQ. The CDR3 spans 16 residues. This CDR3 reads CTSSLYMAGGTGELFF. CDR3 bases: TGCACCAGCAGCCTTTATATGGCGGGCGGTACCGGGGAGCTGTTTTTT.

This clonotype was counted many times. The chain couples TRBV19 to TRBJ2-1, with TRBD2 matching 9 bases. The CDR3 has 15 residues. Unmatched junction bases numbered 3, after V lost 3 bases and J lost 3 bases. Germline V gene data show CDR1 as LNHDA and CDR2 as SQIVND (reference sequence). The CDR3 loop reads CASSISSGVYNEQFF. The CDR3 DNA follows: TGTGCCAGTAGTATCTCTAGCGGGGTCTACAATGAGCAGTTCTTC.

CDR3 DNA: TGTGCCAGCAGCTTAGGGGGACAGGGGGCGACCGGGGAGCTGTTTTTT. The encoded protein is CASSLGGQGATGELFF. The chain links TRBV7-6 to TRBJ2-2; 12 nucleotides match TRBD1. CDR3 length: 16 residues. V lost 1 base, J lost 5 bases, and 2 bases stayed unmatched. Germline CDR1 reads SGHVS; CDR2 reads FNYEAQ.

V is TRBV3-1 and J is TRBJ2-2, with no clear D. The V and J ends lost 2 bases and 8 bases respectively, with 6 bases between them. Germline V gene lookup returns CDR1 LGHDT and CDR2 YNNKEL (reference sequence). The CDR3 is 12 residues long. This chain's CDR3 is CASSQLWGELFF. The CDR3 nucleotides are TGTGCCAGCAGCCAATTGTGGGGGGAGCTGTTTTTT.

V gene TRBV7-2 combines with J gene TRBJ2-1; D unclear. Germline assignment: CDR1 SGHTA and CDR2 FQGNSA. The CDR3 is 14 residues long. V was trimmed by 1 base and J by 7 bases, leaving 11 bases between them. The CDR3 DNA is TGTGCCAGCAGCTTAGTTTCAGTTTCGAATGAGCAGTTCTTC. Amino acids: CASSLVSVSNEQFF.

This clonotype turned up a few times. CDR3 residues: CASSQFGNQPQHF. The CDR3 DNA reads as TGTGCCAGCAGCCAGTTCGGAAATCAGCCCCAGCATTTT. The rearrangement links TRBV3-1 to TRBJ1-5; D is ambiguous. CDR1 is LGHDT, CDR2 YNNKEL, per germline (reference sequence). The CDR3 consists of 13 residues. V was shortened by 3 bases and J by 4 bases, with 7 bases between the two germline ends.

A few counts support this clonotype. The V gene is TRBV4-3, the J gene TRBJ2-7; TRBD1 is a possible D gene (5 bases). CDR3 length equals 15 residues. Trimming removed 4 bases at V and 1 base at J, with 14 bases between. Per germline, CDR1 LGHNA and CDR2 YSLEER. CDR3 amino acids: CASSLQDRPSYEQYF. The CDR3 coding sequence is TGCGCCAGCAGCCTCCAAGACAGACCTTCCTACGAGCAGTACTTC.

Written as DNA, the CDR3 is TGCGCCAGCAGCTTGGCCTCTAGCGGGACCCTGGACGAGCAGTACTTC. Its translation: CASSLASSGTLDEQYF. The chain employs TRBV5-1 and TRBJ2-7, with 9 bases identical to TRBD2. V was pared by 0 bases and J by 5 bases, with 9 bases of the junction left unmatched. The CDR3 is 16 amino acids. From germline, CDR1 is SGHRS and CDR2 YFSETQ.

The genes are TRBV4-2 and TRBJ2-2, with 10 nucleotides matching TRBD2. The V gene's germline CDR1 is LGHNA and CDR2 YNFKEQ. Unmatched junction bases numbered 2, after V lost 1 base and J lost 6 bases. The CDR3 spans 15 residues. The CDR3 protein is CASSQVLAGAGELFF. CDR3 DNA sequence: TGTGCCAGCAGCCAAGTTCTAGCGGGAGCCGGGGAGCTGTTTTTT.

There are a few counts of this clonotype. The chain combines TRBV5-1 with TRBJ2-4; 8 nucleotides agree with TRBD1. The CDR3 length is 14 residues. Germline trimming cut 6 bases from V and 6 bases from J; bases unmatched to any gene: 8. CDR1 and CDR2 from the germline V gene are SGHRS and YFSETQ. The CDR3 nucleotides read TGCGCCAGCAACTCAGGGGGCGCGGGAAACATTCAGTACTTC. Translated: CASNSGGAGNIQYF.

This clonotype was observed a few times. This sequence joins TRBV4-2 and TRBJ2-1, with 8 bases that match TRBD2. V trimming: 4 bases; J trimming: 3 bases; junction bases outside the gene matches: 11. The CDR3 length is 17 residues. Germline CDR1 reads LGHNA; CDR2 reads YNFKEQ. CDR3 region: CASSRITSGRDYNEQFF. The CDR3 coding sequence is TGTGCCAGCAGCCGCATAACGAGCGGGAGAGACTACAATGAGCAGTTCTTC.

The chain carries TRBV11-3 and TRBJ2-7; 11 bases align to TRBD1. CDR3 length: 15 residues. V trimming: 4 bases; J trimming: 7 bases; junction bases outside the gene matches: 9. Germline CDR1 reads SGHNT; CDR2 reads YENEEA. The CDR3 region has the DNA TGTGCCAGCAGCTCCGGGACAGGGGGTAACGGGGAGCAGTACTTC. Protein sequence: CASSSGTGGNGEQYF. The complete variable domain, with remaining parts taken from reference TRBV11-3 and TRBJ2-7, reads EAGVVQSPRYKIIEKKQPVAFWCNPISGHNTLYWYLQNLGQGPELLIRYENEEAVDDSQLPKDRFSAERLKGVDSTLKIQPAELGDSAVYLCASSSGTGGNGEQYFGPGTRLTVT.

The CDR3 nucleotides read TGTGCCAGCAGCCCGCCTAGCGGGAAGGGCGGAGAGACCCAGTACTTC. Protein: CASSPPSGKGGETQYF. The V and J genes are TRBV7-8 and TRBJ2-5; TRBD2 matches at 9 bases. Germline V lookup: CDR1 SGHVS, CDR2 FQNEAQ. After removal of 5 bases from V and 4 bases from J, the junction contained 11 bases not matched to a gene. This CDR3 region has 16 residues.

This clonotype came up a few times. This chain connects TRBV11-2 to TRBJ2-6, with TRBD2 identical over 9 bases. Per germline, CDR1 SGHAT and CDR2 FQNNGV. The CDR3 has 19 amino acids. V shed 3 bases and J 1 base; nucleotides not matched to a gene: 10. The CDR3 DNA reads TGTGCCAGCAGCTTCTCGATGGGACTAGCCATTTCTGGGGCCAACGTCCTGACTTTC. This translates into CASSFSMGLAISGANVLTF.

The CDR3 sequence is CASSDSGGLAGGREQFF. The CDR3 nucleotides read TGCGCCAGCAGTGACTCTGGCGGGTTAGCGGGAGGGCGTGAGCAGTTCTTC. This chain connects TRBV10-2 to TRBJ2-1, with 11 nucleotides matching TRBD2. V lost 3 bases, J lost 9 bases, and 13 bases stayed unmatched. The CDR3 extends over 17 amino acids. Germline V gene data show CDR1 as WSHSY and CDR2 as SAAADI.

A few counts support this clonotype. The genes are TRBV10-3 and TRBJ2-4; 10 nucleotides match TRBD2. Per the germline V gene, CDR1 is ENHRY and CDR2 is SYGVKD. The CDR3 runs 18 residues. V lost 3 bases to trimming and J lost 0 bases; unmatched junction nucleotides: 8. Written as DNA, the CDR3 is TGTGCCATCAGTGAAAGAGCGGGAGGGCCCGTAGCCAAAAACATTCAGTACTTC. Protein: CAISERAGGPVAKNIQYF.

This clonotype was seen a handful of times. The chain joins TRBV5-1 to TRBJ2-7; weak D call: TRBD1 (6 bases). The ends were cut back, 6 bases at V and 5 bases at J, with 18 bases in the middle. CDR3 length: 14 residues. From germline, CDR1 is SGHRS and CDR2 YFSETQ. CDR3 loop: CASTPEGGVNEQYF. CDR3 nucleotides: TGCGCCAGCACTCCGGAAGGGGGAGTAAACGAGCAGTACTTC.

This clonotype was observed a few times. This chain uses TRBV15 with TRBJ2-7, with D unclear. Germline V CDR1 and CDR2: LNHNV, YYDKDF (reference sequence). Trimming removed 4 bases from V and 0 bases from J, with 13 bases in between. The CDR3 is 15 residues long. CDR3: CATSKGLRSSYEQYF. Here the CDR3 DNA reads TGTGCCACCAGCAAAGGCCTCAGGAGCTCCTACGAGCAGTACTTC.

This clonotype has only a few counts. The chain joins TRBV6-5 to TRBJ2-2; no definite D call. This CDR3 is built from 17 residues. From germline, CDR1 is MNHEY and CDR2 SVGAGI. The V gene lost 2 bases and the J gene lost 7 bases, with 20 bases spanning the gap. The CDR3: CASSYTPDPSIYGELFF. DNA for the CDR3: TGTGCCAGCAGTTACACCCCAGACCCTTCCATCTACGGGGAGCTGTTTTTT.

This clonotype was found many times. V gene TRBV12-3 or TRBV12-4 combines with J gene TRBJ2-2, with TRBD2 matching over 8 bases. The length of the CDR3 is 15 residues. V gave up 7 bases and J gave up 4 bases; unmatched junction bases: 8. The CDR3 nucleotides read TGTGCCAGCAAAGTAGCGGGACTAATCACCGGGGAGCTGTTTTTT. It is translated as CASKVAGLITGELFF.

The V call is TRBV5-1, the J call TRBJ2-1; the D gene is possibly TRBD2 (6 bases). Per germline, CDR1 SGHRS and CDR2 YFSETQ. The germline V and J ends were trimmed by 0 bases and 4 bases, with 11 bases remaining between them. This CDR3 has 15 residues. The CDR3 bases are TGCGCCAGCAGCTTGGCGGGAGCGGTTTACAATGAGCAGTTCTTC. It codes for CASSLAGAVYNEQFF.